This T cell receptor (beta chain) is from a study of T cells in Graves' hyperthyroidism and ophthalmopathy (dated by TCRdb to between 2018 and 2021). Background on the whole study: Peripheral blood samples were taken at the time of initial diagnosis, prior to any treatment. According to the paper, TCR Vbeta CDR3 sequencing was carried out on approximately 140 peripheral blood samples, which came from fewer than 50 ophthalmopathy, around 74 hyperthyroidism and roughly 17 progressor patients. The approximately 97 discovery patients were randomly divided into training and test sets at a 7:3 ratio. Once sampling was done, hyperthyroidism patients were given methimazole at a starting dose of 30 mg daily, whereas ophthalmopathy patients were given high-dose intravenous methylprednisolone. An independent validation cohort of around 19 hyperthyroidism patients and about 15 patients who later progressed to ophthalmopathy tested prospective prediction of ophthalmopathy. Thyroid tissue and blood T-cell repertoires from several Graves' hyperthyroidism patients were also compared in the study. A discovery cohort of about 96 patients, roughly 45 with Graves' ophthalmopathy and approximately 57 with stable Graves' hyperthyroidism, was used to find distinguishing TCR V-J signatures.

About this clonotype: Its antigen is not yet known. One end of the junction varies from germline; a read error may be responsible.

From cysteine to phenylalanine, the CDR3 is 13 amino acids long. Just the 39-base CDR3 DNA is kept, in frame starting at base 1. TCR beta CDR3 regions were amplified from RNA transcripts. For the first round of RT-PCR on the TCR CDR3, the HTBI primer set was used together with the Qiagen OneStep RT-PCR kit. A second multiplex PCR round built the libraries, followed by size selection and purification. The libraries were sequenced on an Illumina HiSeq2000 using paired-end 100 bp reads. In the paper's pipeline: SOAPnuke was used to process the raw data, with reads discarded if the reads contained adapters or uncalled bases, had a mean Phred below 15, or lacked an exact constant-primer or identifier match. COPE v1.2.5 was used to merge the high-quality paired reads, and each unique nucleotide sequence was defined as a clonotype. MiTCR v1.1 was used to align clonotypes to the IMGT TRBV, TRBD and TRBJ reference segments. Analysis was restricted to V-J combinations with a frequency above 0.0001, which covered roughly 99% of repertoires. A TCS score was defined as the ratio of F50 (clonal expansion) to E x V (chaos), with BLOSUM62-based TCRdist applied between CDR3 peptides within each V-J. Welch's t-statistics and random forest reduced around 520 V-J features to 10 to 15, which were used in a naive Bayes classifier (R e1071). Clones were called with MiXCR by TCRdb after fastp trimmed the public reads at Q25, and only in-frame beta chains were retained. Merged by CDR3 protein, the rows form single entries marked with the most common genes and DNA. It is TCRdb's table, rather than the study itself, that gives the V and J calls and clone size. The table for this sample lists 380,000 or so distinct CDR3 sequences; about 18% of them were counted only once. The ten largest account for about 3.7% of the sample.

The full study reports these points: Most expanded thyroid clonotypes (frequency above 0.001) were also detected in blood, a finding suggesting that blood repertoires may reflect thyroid immune responses. During validation, the model predicted progression to ophthalmopathy a median of about 6.3 months ahead of onset, with more than 60% sensitivity and roughly 72% specificity. Ophthalmopathy was separated from stable hyperthyroidism by a 13 V-J signature model, with over 85% sensitivity and just over 81% specificity obtained in cross-validation and 80%/75% obtained in testing. No statistical method was used to fix the sample size in advance, and group allocation was not hidden from the investigators.

Graves' hyperthyroidism was defined as stable when no progression to ophthalmopathy occurred over 18 months of follow-up. Hyperthyroidism patients were aged 18 to 65 years and newly diagnosed, with disease duration of less than 2 months. Any patient with an uncontrolled infection, another autoimmune disease, pregnancy or lactation was excluded. Clinical symptoms, serum thyroxine and TRAb, thyroid ultrasound, and orbital computed tomography formed the basis for the diagnoses. Ficoll-Paque density gradient centrifugation was used to isolate PBMCs from about 10 ml of fresh peripheral blood. Trizol reagent was used to extract total RNA, and RNA quality was then checked on an Agilent 2100 Bioanalyzer.

Sequenced material: blood. The TCR was taken from a woman under 30 with Graves' hyperthyroidism. The rearranged segments are TRBV12-3 or TRBV12-4 and TRBJ1-1; a confident D gene designation cannot be given. The DNA sequence is TGCGCCAGCAGTTTAGCCACCTCCAAAGAAGCTTTCTTT. This codes for CASSLATSKEAFF.